The 3 T cell receptor beta chains in this list originate from one sample, sequenced in a study of radiation and T cells in renal cell carcinoma. Time point: baseline pretreatment blood. The treatment here: 15 Gy SBRT to primary tumor, nephrectomy 4 weeks later. TCRdb's copy holds only in-frame clones and misses some; the assay was immunoSEQ multiplex PCR. The sample shows 150,000 or so clones, about 87% of them seen only once. This sample comprised blood, obtained from a patient whose treatment included radiotherapy and nephrectomy. Source of these receptors: a woman in her seventies with renal cell carcinoma.

The chain links TRBV19 to TRBJ2-3; TRBD1 matches at 11 bases. With V trimmed by 7 bases and J by 1 base, 10 bases remained unmatched. This CDR3 is 17 amino acids long. Germline lookup yields CDR1 LNHDA and CDR2 SQIVND (reference sequence). The DNA of the CDR3 is TGTGCCAGTAACCAGTTCGGGACAGGGGGAGGCACAGATACGCAGTATTTT. It encodes CASNQFGTGGGTDTQYF.

The rearrangement joins TRBV7-6 to TRBJ2-1; a weak D match, TRBD2 (6 bases). CDR1 SGHVS and CDR2 FNYEAQ come from the germline V gene. The CDR3 runs to 17 residues. V dropped 2 bases and J dropped 5 bases, with 19 bases sitting between them. The CDR3 protein is CASSLRAMGTSDNEQFF. CDR3 nucleotide sequence: TGTGCCAGCAGCTTAAGGGCTATGGGGACTTCGGACAATGAGCAGTTCTTC.

A word on this clone: The junction departs from germline at one end; a sequencing error may be responsible. This chain links TRBV7-7 with TRBJ2-5; no clear D gene. The CDR3 runs to 15 residues. Per the germline V gene, CDR1 is SSHAT and CDR2 is FNYEAQ (reference sequence). CDR3 sequence: CASSLIVQPQETQYF. CDR3 sequence (DNA): TGTGCTAGCAGCTTAATAGTACAACCCCAAGAGACCCAGTACTTC.